The next 32 T cell receptor beta chains were all read from a single sample in a study of beta chain features in type 1 diabetes. The isolated RNA, all of it, was reverse transcribed, so expressed TCRB transcripts were what got sequenced. Data came from immunoSEQ multiplex PCR; TCRdb stores just in-frame clones and leaves some out. The data show more than 150,000 clones, more than 9.5% seen once. Sequenced material: central memory CD4+ T cells from blood. The receptors were gathered from a man younger than 35 in good health.

The rearrangement uses TRBV11-2 and TRBJ2-3, with D tentatively TRBD1 or TRBD2 (6 bases each). V was trimmed by 4 bases and J by 6 bases, leaving 14 bases between them. CDR1 and CDR2 (germline): SGHAT, FQNNGV. The CDR3 is 14 amino acids. In DNA, the CDR3 is TGTGCCAGCAGCTCGGAGGGGGGTTGGGATACGCAGTATTTT. Its protein product is CASSSEGGWDTQYF.

The chain employs TRBV30 and TRBJ2-7; TRBD2 agrees at 11 bases. The germline gives CDR1 GTSNPN, CDR2 SVGIG (reference sequence). With 2 bases clipped from V and 3 bases from J, the junction kept 6 bases outside the gene matches. The CDR3 runs to 15 residues. Here the CDR3 reads CAWSKRLAGSYEQYF. CDR3 nucleotide sequence: TGTGCCTGGAGTAAAAGACTAGCGGGGAGCTACGAGCAGTACTTC.

This clone was picked up a small number of times. This sequence joins TRBV5-4 and TRBJ2-1; D remains ambiguous. The CDR3 sequence is 17 residues long. Trimming stripped 3 bases from V and 0 bases from J, with 16 bases between. The germline V gene encodes CDR1 SGHNT and CDR2 YYREEE (reference sequence). The CDR3 DNA follows: TGTGCCAGCAGCTCCCCCAAAAGCCGGAGCTCCTACAATGAGCAGTTCTTC. Translating gives CASSSPKSRSSYNEQFF.

The sample holds a few counts of this clone. A far larger clone is one nucleotide away, so this likely arose from a read error. The CDR3 region is CASSAQETQYF. The CDR3 bases are TGTGCCAGCAGCGCACAAGAGACCCAGTACTTC. The chain has TRBV7-9 and TRBJ2-5; the D is unclear. The V gene lost 5 bases and the J gene lost 2 bases, with 3 bases spanning the gap. The CDR3 extends over 11 amino acids. Looked up from germline, CDR1 is SEHNR and CDR2 is FQNEAQ (reference sequence).

This clone showed up many times. CDR3 bases: TGTGCCAGCATCCAAGCGGGAGGGTCTATATCTCACGAGCAGTACTTC. Its protein is CASIQAGGSISHEQYF. The chain combines TRBV7-2 with TRBJ2-7, with TRBD2 matching over 10 bases. The CDR3 has 16 residues. The germline V gene has CDR1 SGHTA and CDR2 FQGNSA. The V gene end was trimmed by 7 bases and the J gene end by 5 bases; junction bases not matched to a gene: 14.

The sample holds one count of this clone. The chain links TRBV9 to TRBJ1-1; D is ambiguous. Per the germline V gene, CDR1 is SGDLS and CDR2 is YYNGEE. This CDR3 has 14 amino acids. Trimming removed 0 bases from V and 5 bases from J, with 11 bases in between. In nucleotides, the CDR3 is TGTGCCAGCAGCGTAGACAGCGGGAGGACTGAAGCTTTCTTT. Protein sequence: CASSVDSGRTEAFF.

This clone is labeled medium-sized. The chain carries TRBV28 and TRBJ2-7; TRBD1 aligns across 9 bases. V was clipped by 6 bases and J by 4 bases; unmatched bases: 13. The CDR3 covers 16 residues. Germline-derived CDR1 and CDR2 are MDHEN and SYDVKM. The CDR3 loop is CASSSPTGTGLYEQYF. CDR3 sequence (DNA): TGTGCCAGCAGCTCCCCTACCGGGACAGGGCTGTACGAGCAGTACTTC.

The rearrangement uses TRBV30 and TRBJ1-3; D is unresolved. CDR3 size: 14 residues. Germline assignment: CDR1 GTSNPN and CDR2 SVGIG (reference sequence). Deletions cut 6 bases from V and 0 bases from J, with 12 bases between. CDR3: CACAGRSSGNTIYF. The CDR3 bases are TGTGCCTGCGCGGGGAGATCCTCTGGAAACACCATATATTTT.

The V gene is TRBV19, the J gene TRBJ2-5; D might be TRBD2 (5 bases). Germline loops: CDR1 LNHDA, CDR2 SQIVND (reference sequence). This CDR3 has 12 residues. Deletions cut 3 bases from V and 5 bases from J, with 7 bases between. The CDR3 spells CASSIGSETQYF. CDR3 nucleotide sequence: TGTGCCAGTAGTATTGGGAGTGAGACCCAGTACTTC. The full variable domain, rest sourced from reference TRBV19 and TRBJ2-5, is DGGITQSPKYLFRKEGQNVTLSCEQNLNHDAMYWYRQDPGQGLRLIYYSQIVNDFQKGDIAEGYSVSREKKESFPLTVTSAQKNPTAFYLCASSIGSETQYFGPGTRLLVL.

This clone came up once. The chain combines TRBV25-1 with TRBJ2-1, with TRBD1 matching over 8 bases. V trimming: 1 base; J trimming: 7 bases; junction bases outside the gene matches: 3. Germline CDR1 is MGHDK and CDR2 is SYGVNS. The CDR3 spans 14 residues. The CDR3: CASSEWTGRNEQFF. CDR3 nucleotides: TGTGCCAGCAGTGAATGGACAGGGCGGAATGAGCAGTTCTTC.

The sample holds a few counts of this clone. The rearrangement joins TRBV7-9 to TRBJ2-6; 9 bases fit TRBD1. Germline CDR1 and CDR2: SEHNR and FQNEAQ (reference sequence). V dropped 1 base and J dropped 2; count of bases not matched to a gene: 6. CDR3 length: 18 amino acids. The CDR3 loop is CASSLGGTGTPGANVLTF. In nucleotides, the CDR3 is TGTGCCAGCAGCTTAGGAGGGACAGGGACCCCTGGGGCCAACGTCCTGACTTTC. Filled out from reference TRBV7-9 and TRBJ2-6, the complete variable domain reads DTGVSQNPRHKITKRGQNVTFRCDPISEHNRLYWYRQTLGQGPEFLTYFQNEAQLEKSRLLSDRFSAERPKGSFSTLEIQRTEQGDSAMYLCASSLGGTGTPGANVLTFGAGSRLTVL.

This clone was detected only a few times. The junction departs from germline at one end; a sequencing error may be responsible. The chain combines TRBV14 with TRBJ1-4; possible D gene TRBD1, 5 bases. This CDR3 is built from 13 residues. Per germline, CDR1 SGHDN and CDR2 FVKESK. Here the CDR3 reads CASSLTTGTAPRF. The CDR3 nucleotides read TGTGCCAGCAGCTTAACGACCGGGACGGCACCTCGTTTT.

This clone was observed a few times. The V and J genes are TRBV9 and TRBJ1-1, with TRBD1 matching 9 bases. This CDR3 is 15 amino acids long. Germline assignment: CDR1 SGDLS and CDR2 YYNGEE. V trimming: 4 bases; J trimming: 4 bases; junction bases outside the gene matches: 8. The CDR3 here is CASSSAGQGATEAFF. The CDR3 DNA follows: TGTGCCAGCAGCAGCGCGGGACAGGGAGCCACTGAAGCTTTCTTT.

This clone was seen more than once but under ten times. The V call is TRBV5-6, the J call TRBJ2-7; TRBD1 aligns across 10 bases. The CDR3 has 15 amino acids. The germline CDR1 and CDR2 sequences are SGHDT and YYEEEE. Losses at the gene ends were 5 bases for V and 1 base for J; bases not matched to a gene: 6. The CDR3 nucleotides are TGTGCCAGCAGGTCGGGACAGGGGAGATCCTACGAGCAGTACTTC. Translating gives CASRSGQGRSYEQYF.

This clone was observed a few times. The rearrangement joins TRBV4-2 to TRBJ2-2, with D tentatively TRBD1 (6 bases). V shed 0 bases and J shed 7 bases, with 12 bases lying between them. This CDR3 is 15 amino acids long. CDR1 is LGHNA, CDR2 YNFKEQ, per germline. For the CDR3, the DNA is TGTGCCAGCAGCCAAGAATGGCAGGGGAACGGGGAGCTGTTTTTT. Its protein product is CASSQEWQGNGELFF.

This clone showed up just a few times. The chain employs TRBV18 and TRBJ1-1; D not resolved. V lost 2 bases, J lost 1 base, and 8 bases lay in between. Germline lookup yields CDR1 KGHSH and CDR2 LQKENI. The CDR3 loop spans 14 amino acids. The CDR3 reads CASSPFKENTEAFF. CDR3 coding DNA: TGTGCCAGCTCACCATTCAAGGAGAACACTGAAGCTTTCTTT.

A note on this clone: Germline and junction disagree at one end, which may indicate a read error. The rearrangement uses TRBV14 and TRBJ2-5, with D unclear. There are 13 residues in the CDR3. CDR1 and CDR2 from the germline V gene are SGHDN and FVKESK. CDR3 DNA: TGTGCCAGCACCCAATTTCTCCAAGAGACCCAGTACTTC. It encodes CASTQFLQETQYF.

V gene TRBV18 combines with J gene TRBJ2-4; the match to TRBD1 covers 12 bases. Germline lookup yields CDR1 KGHSH and CDR2 LQKENI. The CDR3 runs to 19 residues. J was trimmed by 0 bases and V by 5 bases; bases with no gene match: 11. The CDR3 sequence is CASSSGTGGAKEAKNIQYF. For the CDR3, the DNA is TGTGCCAGCTCATCTGGGACAGGGGGCGCGAAGGAAGCCAAAAACATTCAGTACTTC.

V usage is TRBV19 and J usage is TRBJ2-1; TRBD2 aligns across 13 bases. V lost 6 bases, J lost 5 bases, and 4 bases stayed unmatched. The CDR3 totals 15 residues. The germline CDR1 and CDR2 sequences are LNHDA and SQIVND (reference sequence). In DNA form, the CDR3 reads TGTGCCAGTAGGAGACTAGCGGGGGGACACAATGAGCAGTTCTTC. Protein sequence: CASRRLAGGHNEQFF.

This clone has at least ten counts. The same CDR3 is also encoded by other DNA sequences in this sample. V is TRBV14 and J is TRBJ1-1; D ambiguous. The CDR3 is made up of 13 amino acids. V was cut by 0 bases and J by 0 bases, with 2 bases left in between. Per germline, CDR1 SGHDN and CDR2 FVKESK. The DNA of the CDR3 is TGTGCCAGCAGCCAAGACCTGAACACTGAAGCTTTCTTT. As protein: CASSQDLNTEAFF.

The V call is TRBV28, the J call TRBJ1-2, with unresolved D. The ends were cut back, 10 bases at V and 3 bases at J, with 9 bases in the middle. Germline loops: CDR1 MDHEN, CDR2 SYDVKM. There are 11 residues in the CDR3. The CDR3 loop is CATGRDYGYTF. The CDR3 DNA reads as TGTGCCACAGGACGAGACTATGGCTACACCTTC.

This clone appeared a few times. The J gene is TRBJ1-5, the V gene TRBV29-1, with TRBD1 identical over 7 bases. The CDR3 runs 13 residues. V gave up 4 bases and J gave up 2 bases; unmatched junction bases: 2. CDR1 is SQVTM and CDR2 is ANQGSEA in the germline V gene. The CDR3 bases are TGCAGCGTTGGACAGGGAGGCAATCAGCCCCAGCATTTT. Its translation: CSVGQGGNQPQHF.

The chain links TRBV7-9 to TRBJ2-3, with 9 nucleotides matching TRBD2. The ends lost 1 base at V and 5 bases at J; junction bases unmatched: 10. Germline CDR1 is SEHNR and CDR2 is FQNEAQ (reference sequence). CDR3 length: 17 amino acids. CDR3 protein: CASSLEISGGRGDTQYF. The CDR3 DNA is TGTGCCAGCAGCTTAGAAATTAGCGGGGGCCGGGGAGATACGCAGTATTTT.

This clone was observed many times. The chain joins TRBV29-1 to TRBJ1-1; the D gene is possibly TRBD1 (5 bases). The V gene's germline CDR1 is SQVTM and CDR2 ANQGSEA. This CDR3 comprises 13 residues. V dropped 6 bases and J dropped 0 bases, with 11 bases sitting between them. CDR3 DNA sequence: TGCAGCGTCAACAGGCGTCTGAACACTGAAGCTTTCTTT. Its translation is CSVNRRLNTEAFF.

This clone was seen a handful of times. The chain combines TRBV6-5 with TRBJ1-2, with D perhaps matching TRBD1 (5 bases). The CDR3 extends over 13 amino acids. From germline, CDR1 is MNHEY and CDR2 SVGAGI. V shed 2 bases and J shed 2 bases, with 6 bases lying between them. In nucleotides, the CDR3 is TGTGCCAGCAGTTACACAGGAAACTATGGCTACACCTTC. Translation: CASSYTGNYGYTF.

For the CDR3, the DNA is TGTGCCAGCAGAGGGGCCACAAAGCACACAGATACGCAGTATTTT. Its translation is CASRGATKHTDTQYF. The V and J genes are TRBV7-2 and TRBJ2-3; possible D gene TRBD1, 5 bases. Germline V gene lookup returns CDR1 SGHTA and CDR2 FQGNSA. V lost 6 bases and J 2 bases, leaving 15 bases between the germline ends. The CDR3 consists of 15 residues.

CDR3 in DNA: TGTGCCAGCAGTTTAGATAGGGTTTCACCCCTCCACTTT. As protein: CASSLDRVSPLHF. The J gene is TRBJ1-6, the V gene TRBV27, with D unclear. The ends were cut back, 2 bases at V and 9 bases at J, with 8 bases in the middle. The germline CDR1 and CDR2 sequences are MNHEY and SMNVEV (reference sequence). The CDR3 is 13 residues long.

The chain is built from TRBV10-3 and TRBJ2-7; tentatively, D is TRBD1 (6 bases). Germline values: CDR1 ENHRY, CDR2 SYGVKD. CDR3 length: 15 amino acids. Trimming left V 6 bases short and J 6 bases short, with 21 bases between. The CDR3 here is CAIRRSQGTGTEQYF. DNA of the CDR3: TGTGCCATCAGGAGGTCACAGGGTACGGGTACCGAGCAGTACTTC.

There are many counts of this clone. Other DNA sequences of this sample code for an identical CDR3. This chain links TRBV29-1 with TRBJ1-1, with D maybe TRBD1 (5 bases). The germline V gene has CDR1 SQVTM and CDR2 ANQGSEA. The CDR3 sequence is 14 residues long. The V end lost 4 bases, the J end lost 0 bases, and 12 bases lay between the germline ends. This CDR3 reads CSVGVGGLNTEAFF. The CDR3 bases are TGCAGCGTTGGGGTTGGGGGGTTGAACACTGAAGCTTTCTTT.

This clone was observed a handful of times. The J gene is TRBJ1-2, the V gene TRBV7-9; no definite D call. Per the germline V gene, CDR1 is SEHNR and CDR2 is FQNEAQ (reference sequence). This CDR3 contains 14 residues. With 4 bases removed from V and 2 bases from J, the gap between germline ends came to 11 bases. The CDR3 here is CASSSGGQNYGYTF. The CDR3 nucleotides are TGTGCCAGCAGCTCAGGCGGGCAGAACTATGGCTACACCTTC.

This clone was seen only a few times. The genes are TRBV28 and TRBJ1-1; D is uncertain. V lost 8 bases and J lost 0, with 7 bases in between. CDR3 length: 12 amino acids. In germline, CDR1 is MDHEN, CDR2 SYDVKM. The CDR3 coding sequence is TGTGCCAGCCGGGTGTTGAACACTGAAGCTTTCTTT. Translating it yields CASRVLNTEAFF.

The table lists this clone with a few counts. This chain joins TRBV7-2 and TRBJ2-1, with a tentative D call TRBD2 (5 bases). The CDR3 totals 15 residues. Trimming removed 2 bases from V and 7 bases from J, with 15 bases in between. CDR1 and CDR2 from the germline V gene are SGHTA and FQGNSA. The CDR3 nucleotides are TGTGCCAGCAGCTTATCTAGGACTGGAGAAAATGAGCAGTTCTTC. Translating it yields CASSLSRTGENEQFF.